The present T cell receptor (beta chain) was sequenced within a study of long-term antiretroviral therapy in people with HIV. Study outcomes and limitations: Unavailable data included ART adherence, viral resistance and therapy changes (switches in treatment). Older ART regimens may have been in use when blood was drawn between about 2004 and 2017. CDR3 length ranges were narrower in HIV repertoires than in controls.

Assay version v3.0 of immunoSEQ was used, and it was run at survey level. Profiling relied on immunoSEQ multiplex PCR, and the TCRdb table lists in-frame clones only, not all of them. The sample consists of 24,000 or so clones, about 83% of them appearing once. The germline V gene has CDR1 MNHNS and CDR2 SASEGT. V was trimmed by 5 bases and J by 7 bases, leaving 14 bases between them. This CDR3 has 13 residues. The study drew at least one pre-ART and at least two post-ART PBMC samples from every donor. A word on this clone: Its antigen remains unidentified.

J is TRBJ1-2 and V is TRBV6-1; the D gene is possibly TRBD1 (6 bases). The source is a man between 18 and 35 years old with HIV. Material: unsorted PBMCs, obtained 3 years after starting antiretroviral therapy. The CDR3 coding sequence is TGTGCCAGCAGTTTTGGACAGACGGGTGGCTACACCTTC. This codes for CASSFGQTGGYTF.